Listed below are T cell receptor beta chains from one sample, sequenced in a study of Graves' ophthalmopathy and Graves' hyperthyroidism. MiXCR, run by TCRdb on the multiplex PCR reads, gives a single entry per CDR3 protein. The data hold 500,000 to 600,000 distinct CDR3 sequences, with less than 45% observed a single time. The sample taken for sequencing was peripheral blood or thyroid tissue (not recorded which). These TCRs come from an adult man with Graves' hyperthyroidism. Each CDR3 is given with its conserved first and last residue. A D gene is named only where the DNA matches it firmly. Not all rows give a size; the values are once, few, many and, for expanded clones, a class.

TRBV6-5	.	.	TRBJ1-1	TGTGCCAGCACCAATTGGGGGGGCAACGCTGAAGCTTTCTTT	CASTNWGGNAEAFF
TRBV27	many	.	TRBJ2-2	TGTGCCAGCAGCGGTTCCGGGGAGCTGTTTTTT	CASSGSGELFF
TRBV29-1	.	.	TRBJ2-2	TGCAGCGTTGAAGTTTCCCGGAACACCGGGGAGCTGTTTTTT	CSVEVSRNTGELFF
TRBV29-1	many	TRBD1	TRBJ1-1	TGCAGCGTTGAAGTTAGGACAGGGAGAAACACTGAAGCTTTCTTT	CSVEVRTGRNTEAFF
TRBV20-1	many	.	TRBJ1-5	TGCAGTGCTACGCGACCCGGATTTACAGGGAATCAGCCCCAGCATTTT	CSATRPGFTGNQPQHF
TRBV9	.	TRBD1	TRBJ1-6	TGTGCCAGCAGCGTAGGGGCACAGGACAGGGGGTTTTCTTATAATTCACCCCTCCACTTT	CASSVGAQDRGFSYNSPLHF
TRBV15	many	TRBD1	TRBJ1-4	TGTGCCACCAGCAGAGGGACAGGGGCCGGAGAAAAACTGTTTTTT	CATSRGTGAGEKLFF
TRBV10-3	.	.	TRBJ2-1	TGTGCCATCAGAGTAACTGAGGGCAGCGGTGAGGAGCAGTTCTTC	CAIRVTEGSGEEQFF
TRBV29-1	.	.	TRBJ2-7	TGCAGCCAAGATTCCGGAGGCTACGAGCAGTACTTC	CSQDSGGYEQYF
TRBV25-1	.	.	TRBJ2-7	TGTGCCAGTCCCGGGACTCGACCCTACGAGCAGTACTTC	CASPGTRPYEQYF
TRBV25-1	.	TRBD2	TRBJ2-7	TGTGCCAGCAGGGGGAGCGGGGGGGCCTGGGAGCAGTACTTC	CASRGSGGAWEQYF
TRBV6-1	many	TRBD1	TRBJ2-7	TGTGCCAGCAGTGTTGTCAGGGGGCACGAGCAGTACTTC	CASSVVRGHEQYF
TRBV28	.	TRBD1	TRBJ1-1	TGTGCCAGCAGAGGACAGGGGGGAAACACTGAAGCTTTCTTT	CASRGQGGNTEAFF
TRBV7-9	few	TRBD2	TRBJ2-3	TGTGCCAGCAGCCTCCACATTACTAGCGGGAGTACAGATACGCAGTATTTT	CASSLHITSGSTDTQYF
TRBV7-2	.	.	TRBJ1-5	TGTGACAGCAGCTTGGGAGGGGGGGATCAGCCCCAGCATTTT	CDSSLGGGDQPQHF
TRBV5-1	many	TRBD2	TRBJ2-7	TGCGCCAGCAGCTTGGACGGCGGGGGGCTCTACGAGCAGTACTTC	CASSLDGGGLYEQYF
TRBV29-1	.	.	TRBJ2-2	TGCAGCGTTTCGGAGGGAATTACCGGGGAGCTGTTTTTT	CSVSEGITGELFF
TRBV2	many	.	TRBJ1-1	TGTGCCAGCAGTGACCCCTCCGAGTACCTGAACACTGAAGCTTTCTTT	CASSDPSEYLNTEAFF
TRBV12-3/TRBV12-4	few	.	TRBJ1-3	TGTGCCAGCAGTTTTCTGATCGTAGGCTCTGGAAACACCATATATTTT	CASSFLIVGSGNTIYF
TRBV20-1	once	.	TRBJ1-2	TGCAGTGCTAGAGCAGCGTGGGATGGCTACACCTTC	CSARAAWDGYTF
TRBV7-6	.	.	TRBJ2-5	TGTGCCAGCAGCTTAGGTCCTAGCGGAGGGGGCGGGGAGACCCAGTACTTC	CASSLGPSGGGGETQYF
TRBV7-2	.	TRBD1	TRBJ1-3	TGTGCCAGCAGCTGGGGGACAGGGGGAAACACCATATATTTT	CASSWGTGGNTIYF
TRBV7-9	.	.	TRBJ2-5	TGTGCCAGCAGCTTAGTGGTAGGGACCCAGTACTTC	CASSLVVGTQYF
TRBV6-1	many	.	TRBJ1-6	TGTGCCAGCAGTGAAGTGGGAAACCATAATTCACCCCTCCACTTT	CASSEVGNHNSPLHF
TRBV7-9	few	TRBD2	TRBJ2-1	TGTGCCAGCAGCTCCGGGTTAGCGGGGGAGCAGTTCTTC	CASSSGLAGEQFF
TRBV10-2	.	.	TRBJ2-7	TGCGCCAGCGCCCTAGCCTACGAGCAGTACTTC	CASALAYEQYF
TRBV5-1	many	TRBD2	TRBJ2-2	TGCGCCAGCAGCTTACTAGCGGGAGAAGGAGGGGACCGGGAGCTGTTTTTT	CASSLLAGEGGDRELFF
TRBV7-9	once	TRBD1	TRBJ1-4	TGTGCCAGCAGCTCAGGGACAGGGGGCATCTCTAATGAAAAACTGTTTTTT	CASSSGTGGISNEKLFF
TRBV7-2	many	TRBD2	TRBJ2-6	TGTGCCAGCAGCTCCGGACTAGCGCTCTCTGGGGCCAACGTCCTGACTTTC	CASSSGLALSGANVLTF
TRBV12-3/TRBV12-4	many	TRBD1	TRBJ2-7	TGTGCCAGCAGTGACAGGGGGCTCCACGAGCAGTACTTC	CASSDRGLHEQYF
TRBV5-1	many	.	TRBJ1-2	TGCGCCAGCAGCCCAGAGTCGGGGGTCTACACCTTC	CASSPESGVYTF
TRBV7-9	.	.	TRBJ2-3	TGTGCCAGCAGCTTAGAGTTCGTGGGAGATACGCAGTATTTT	CASSLEFVGDTQYF
TRBV12-3/TRBV12-4	many	.	TRBJ1-2	TGTGCCAGCAGTTTTCCTCCCCGCGGCTACACCTTC	CASSFPPRGYTF
TRBV10-3	few	.	TRBJ1-5	TGTGCCAGCAGTTCCAGGGACGGGAAAAATAGCAATCAGCCCCAGCATTTT	CASSSRDGKNSNQPQHF
TRBV2	many	.	TRBJ1-6	TGTGCCAGCAGTGAAGCGTTAGGGCTGACTAATTCACCCCTCCACTTT	CASSEALGLTNSPLHF
TRBV7-2	few	.	TRBJ2-7	TGTGCCAGCAGCTTAGAAGTACCCCCAGGCGAGCAGTACTTC	CASSLEVPPGEQYF
TRBV7-8	.	TRBD1	TRBJ2-7	TGTGCCAGCAGCTTACGGACAGGGGGAATTGGCGAGCAGTACTTC	CASSLRTGGIGEQYF
TRBV20-1	.	TRBD1	TRBJ1-4	TGCAGTGCCCTTAGGGGTGGGGACAGAGGCGAAAAACTGTTTTTT	CSALRGGDRGEKLFF
TRBV29-1	.	TRBD1	TRBJ1-1	TGCAGCGTTGTAATCGGACGGACAGGCCGGATGAACACTGAAGCTTTCTTT	CSVVIGRTGRMNTEAFF
TRBV9	.	TRBD1	TRBJ2-7	TGTGCCAGCAACGTGGCCGACAGGGCGGCCTACGAGCAGTACTTC	CASNVADRAAYEQYF
TRBV7-8	once	TRBD1	TRBJ1-5	TGTGCCTGCAGCTTAGGACAGGGCTGGCAGCCCCAGCATTTT	CACSLGQGWQPQHF
TRBV10-1	many	TRBD1	TRBJ1-1	TGCGCCAGCAGTGATACAGGGGTGAACACTGAAGCTTTCTTT	CASSDTGVNTEAFF
TRBV20-1	many	.	TRBJ1-5	TGCAGTGCTAGAGATGGCAATCAGCCCCAGCATTTT	CSARDGNQPQHF
TRBV12-3/TRBV12-4	.	TRBD2	TRBJ2-7	TGTGCCAGCACCTTGCAAGGGGACTATGAGCAGTACTTC	CASTLQGDYEQYF
TRBV20-1	.	TRBD1	TRBJ2-2	TGCAGTGCTAGAGATCCCGGGACAGGGGCCACCGGGGAGCTGTTTTTT	CSARDPGTGATGELFF
TRBV10-3	many	.	TRBJ1-1	TGTGCCATCAGTGATGGGGGTGTGAACACTGAAGCTTTCTTT	CAISDGGVNTEAFF
TRBV29-1	.	.	TRBJ1-2	TGCAGCGTTGATGGGACAAACTATGGCTACACCTTC	CSVDGTNYGYTF
TRBV27	few	TRBD1	TRBJ2-6	TGTGCCAGCAGTTTGGTAGACAGGGATTCTGGGGCCAACGTCCTGACTTTC	CASSLVDRDSGANVLTF
TRBV4-1	.	.	TRBJ1-5	TGTGCCAGCAGCCAAGAACAGCACCCTAGCAATCAGCCCCAGCATTTT	CASSQEQHPSNQPQHF
TRBV6-9	once	TRBD1	TRBJ2-5	TGTGCCAGCGCCTGGGACAGGGCACAAGAGACCCAGTACTTC	CASAWDRAQETQYF
TRBV7-8	many	TRBD2	TRBJ2-7	TGTGCCAGCAGCTTAGTTAGCGGGGGAACCCTTTACGAGCAGTACTTC	CASSLVSGGTLYEQYF
TRBV20-1	many	.	TRBJ2-5	TGCAGTGCTAGTATCGTAGTTCAAGAGACCCAGTACTTC	CSASIVVQETQYF
TRBV11-2	.	.	TRBJ1-1	TGTGCCAGCAGCTTAGTTCGGGGGTTCGGGACTGAAGCTTTCTTT	CASSLVRGFGTEAFF
TRBV29-1	.	TRBD1	TRBJ2-5	TGCAGCGTTGAGGGACAGGGGGGAGAGACCCAGTACTTC	CSVEGQGGETQYF
TRBV9	.	.	TRBJ2-2	TGTGCCAGCAGCAAGGGACGTCTCAACACCGGAGAGCTGTTTTTT	CASSKGRLNTGELFF
TRBV4-1	.	.	TRBJ1-1	TGCACCAGCAGCCAACCTCAGAAACGGAACACTGAAGCTTTCTTT	CTSSQPQKRNTEAFF
TRBV7-9	.	TRBD1	TRBJ1-4	TGTGCCAGCCGAAAGTCCGGGACAGGGGTCGAAAAACTGTTTTTT	CASRKSGTGVEKLFF
TRBV20-1	many	TRBD2	TRBJ2-7	TGCAGTGCCGCTTCCGGGACTAGCGGGAGTAGTCCATTCTACGAGCAGTACTTC	CSAASGTSGSSPFYEQYF
TRBV7-2	many	TRBD1	TRBJ2-7	TGTGCCAGCAGCCTCACAGGGGACGAGCAGTACTTC	CASSLTGDEQYF